One sample yielded the 21 T cell receptor beta chains listed below, sequenced in a study of PD-1 and CTLA-4 blockade in melanoma. Profiling relied on immunoSEQ multiplex PCR, and the TCRdb table lists in-frame clones only, not all of them. The sample holds tens of thousands of clones; about nine tenths are singletons and the top ten take approximately 8%. Specimen: CD8+ T cells from peripheral blood, collected before anti-PD-1 treatment. The source is a human donor with melanoma.

The chain carries TRBV24-1 and TRBJ2-3; D gene unclear. Germline V gene lookup returns CDR1 KGHDR and CDR2 SFDVKD. CDR3 size: 14 residues. Trimming took off 2 bases at V and 2 bases at J, with 7 bases between the two ends. Here the CDR3 DNA reads TGTGCCACCAGTGATTATGGCTCCACAGATACGCAGTATTTT. Encoded protein: CATSDYGSTDTQYF.

V usage is TRBV24-1 and J usage is TRBJ2-2; no clear D gene. V was shortened by 6 bases and J by 0 bases, with 7 bases between the two germline ends. Germline V lookup: CDR1 KGHDR, CDR2 SFDVKD. There are 14 residues in the CDR3. The CDR3 bases are TGTGCCACCAGTACGATGACGAACACCGGGGAGCTGTTTTTT. It specifies CATSTMTNTGELFF.

CDR3 region: CASSPRTDTEAFF. The CDR3, as DNA: TGTGCCAGCAGCCCCAGGACAGACACTGAAGCTTTCTTT. The chain has TRBV7-8 and TRBJ1-1; the D gene is possibly TRBD1 (6 bases). The V gene lost 5 bases and the J gene lost 3 bases, with 10 bases spanning the gap. Germline V CDR1 and CDR2: SGHVS, FQNEAQ. This CDR3 has 13 amino acids.

The chain has TRBV29-1 and TRBJ2-5; no definite D call. The CDR3 sequence is 12 residues long. Looked up from germline, CDR1 is SQVTM and CDR2 is ANQGSEA. Trimming removed 1 base from V and 5 bases from J, with 8 bases in between. CDR3 sequence (DNA): TGCAGCGTTGAAGCGGTTGGGGAGACCCAGTACTTC. It yields the protein CSVEAVGETQYF.

V gene TRBV27 combines with J gene TRBJ1-1; D ambiguous. The CDR3 has 15 amino acids. V was trimmed by 2 bases and J by 5 bases, leaving 15 bases between them. From germline, CDR1 is MNHEY and CDR2 SMNVEV (reference sequence). In nucleotides, the CDR3 is TGTGCCAGCAGTTTAATGAAAGGAGTGGCGACTGAAGCTTTCTTT. Translation gives CASSLMKGVATEAFF.

This clone has more than one count but fewer than ten. CDR3 coding DNA: TGTGCCACCAGTGATTTGAGGGACCAAGAGACCCAGTACTTC. This encodes CATSDLRDQETQYF. J is TRBJ2-5 and V is TRBV24-1, with D unresolved. V gave up 0 bases and J gave up 0 bases, with 4 bases separating them. In germline, CDR1 is KGHDR, CDR2 SFDVKD. This CDR3 contains 14 residues.

This chain connects TRBV6-5 to TRBJ2-1, with D unclear. This CDR3 has 12 residues. Trimming shortened V by 2 bases and J by 15 bases, and 14 bases separated the two germline ends. Germline V gene data show CDR1 as MNHEY and CDR2 as SVGAGI. The CDR3 spells CASSYGSHLLFF. The CDR3 DNA is TGTGCCAGCAGTTACGGGTCTCACCTTCTGTTCTTC.

V gene TRBV19 combines with J gene TRBJ1-1; 7 bases are shared with TRBD1. Trimming cost V 5 bases and J 5 bases; bases outside gene matches: 2. Germline loops: CDR1 LNHDA, CDR2 SQIVND (reference sequence). The CDR3 totals 12 residues. As DNA, the CDR3 is TGTGCCAGTAGTGCAGGGGGAACTGAAGCTTTCTTT. Its translation: CASSAGGTEAFF.

The CDR3 sequence is CASSVLTGQGMDEQFF. CDR3 nucleotide sequence: TGTGCCAGCAGTGTCTTAACGGGACAGGGGATGGATGAGCAGTTCTTC. The chain is built from TRBV28 and TRBJ2-1; 10 bases line up with TRBD1. V shed 5 bases and J 8 bases; nucleotides not matched to a gene: 12. Germline V gene sequence: CDR1 MDHEN, CDR2 SYDVKM. The CDR3 consists of 16 residues.

The V gene is TRBV27, the J gene TRBJ1-5; D not resolved. Germline-derived CDR1 and CDR2 are MNHEY and SMNVEV (reference sequence). Deletions cut 2 bases from V and 7 bases from J, with 12 bases between. There are 14 residues in the CDR3. The CDR3 loop reads CASSLGPSVQPQHF. DNA for the CDR3: TGTGCCAGCAGTTTAGGCCCCTCGGTCCAGCCCCAGCATTTT.

This rearrangement joins TRBV4-1 to TRBJ2-2; the D call may be TRBD1 or TRBD2 (5 bases each). V shed 3 bases and J shed 2 bases, with 13 bases lying between them. This CDR3 is 16 amino acids long. Per germline, CDR1 MGHRA and CDR2 YSYEKL. The CDR3: CASSQTTTGNTGELFF. The CDR3 coding sequence is TGCGCCAGCAGCCAGACGACTACAGGAAACACCGGGGAGCTGTTTTTT.

The genes are TRBV19 and TRBJ2-3; D is perhaps TRBD1 or TRBD2 (5 bases each). The CDR3 totals 18 residues. Per the germline V gene, CDR1 is LNHDA and CDR2 is SQIVND (reference sequence). Trimming cost V 5 bases and J 1 base, with 22 bases left between them. The CDR3 DNA reads TGTGCCAGTAGTTCGGGACCCACCATTACCCACGGCACAGATACGCAGTATTTT. It codes for CASSSGPTITHGTDTQYF.

The chain joins TRBV9 to TRBJ2-2, with no clear D. The CDR3 is made up of 14 amino acids. The ends were cut back, 6 bases at V and 0 bases at J, with 9 bases in the middle. Germline lookup yields CDR1 SGDLS and CDR2 YYNGEE. The DNA for the CDR3 is TGTGCCAGCACCATCCAGGCGAACACCGGGGAGCTGTTTTTT. Translated: CASTIQANTGELFF.

The V gene is TRBV11-2, the J gene TRBJ2-7, with D hard to call. This CDR3 comprises 15 residues. The V end was cut by 2 bases, the J end by 6 bases, with 17 bases between. Germline V gives CDR1 SGHAT, CDR2 FQNNGV. CDR3: CASSLPDAGITEQYF. CDR3 nucleotide sequence: TGTGCCAGCAGCTTACCGGACGCCGGAATCACCGAGCAGTACTTC. Filled out from reference TRBV11-2 and TRBJ2-7, the complete variable domain reads EAGVAQSPRYKIIEKRQSVAFWCNPISGHATLYWYQQILGQGPKLLIQFQNNGVVDDSQLPKDRFSAERLKGVDSTLKIQPAKLEDSAVYLCASSLPDAGITEQYFGPGTRLTVT.

This chain links TRBV5-1 with TRBJ2-7; 9 nucleotides align to TRBD2. The ends lost 0 bases at V and 2 bases at J; junction bases unmatched: 0. The CDR3 spans 14 residues. Germline V gene sequence: CDR1 SGHRS, CDR2 YFSETQ. This chain's CDR3 is CASSLASGAYEQYF. The CDR3 nucleotides are TGCGCCAGCAGCTTGGCTAGCGGGGCCTACGAGCAGTACTTC.

This clone was seen a few times. This sequence joins TRBV6-5 and TRBJ2-5; perhaps TRBD1 as D (6 bases). Germline V gene data show CDR1 as MNHEY and CDR2 as SVGAGI. V lost 0 bases and J lost 4, with 15 bases in between. This CDR3 is 16 amino acids long. CDR3 sequence reads: CASSYSQSTGLETQYF. CDR3 DNA sequence: TGTGCCAGCAGTTACTCTCAATCGACAGGTCTAGAGACCCAGTACTTC.

The chain recombines TRBV28 with TRBJ2-7; the match to TRBD1 covers 7 bases. Per germline, CDR1 MDHEN and CDR2 SYDVKM. The trim removed 6 bases at V and 2 bases at J, leaving 4 bases unmatched. The CDR3 has 13 amino acids. The CDR3 region has the DNA TGTGCCAGCAGGCCGGGGACAGCCTACGAGCAGTACTTC. This sequence encodes CASRPGTAYEQYF.

The table lists this clone with a count of one. The rearrangement joins TRBV27 to TRBJ2-7; 9 bases line up with TRBD1. The germline gives CDR1 MNHEY, CDR2 SMNVEV (reference sequence). J lost 3 bases, V lost 9 bases, and 12 bases had no gene match. This CDR3 region has 15 residues. The CDR3 region is CASTQWGTGYYEQYF. In DNA form, the CDR3 reads TGTGCCAGTACCCAATGGGGGACAGGGTACTACGAGCAGTACTTC.

The rearrangement uses TRBV19 and TRBJ1-6, with 7 positions matching TRBD1. Trimming cost V 6 bases and J 10 bases; bases outside gene matches: 9. Germline lookup yields CDR1 LNHDA and CDR2 SQIVND (reference sequence). The CDR3 runs 14 residues. In DNA form, the CDR3 reads TGTGCCAGTAGGGACCCAGGGGGAAGGTCACCCCTCCACTTT. It specifies CASRDPGGRSPLHF.

In this sample, this clone turned up once. The rearrangement joins TRBV25-1 to TRBJ2-1; D may be TRBD1 or TRBD2 (6 bases each). V lost 1 base, J lost 7 bases, and 11 bases lay in between. Germline-derived CDR1 and CDR2 are MGHDK and SYGVNS. CDR3 length: 14 residues. Here the CDR3 reads CASSELTRGNEQFF. The CDR3, as DNA: TGTGCCAGCAGTGAATTGACTAGGGGGAATGAGCAGTTCTTC.

The gene calls are TRBV27 and TRBJ2-2; weak D call: TRBD1 (5 bases). Germline assignment: CDR1 MNHEY and CDR2 SMNVEV (reference sequence). Between the trimmed V and J ends, which lost 0 bases and 4 bases, there was a span of 15 bases. This CDR3 comprises 17 residues. The CDR3 DNA follows: TGTGCCAGCAGTTTATCGTGGACAAGGGGTGTCACCGGGGAGCTGTTTTTT. This gives the protein CASSLSWTRGVTGELFF.